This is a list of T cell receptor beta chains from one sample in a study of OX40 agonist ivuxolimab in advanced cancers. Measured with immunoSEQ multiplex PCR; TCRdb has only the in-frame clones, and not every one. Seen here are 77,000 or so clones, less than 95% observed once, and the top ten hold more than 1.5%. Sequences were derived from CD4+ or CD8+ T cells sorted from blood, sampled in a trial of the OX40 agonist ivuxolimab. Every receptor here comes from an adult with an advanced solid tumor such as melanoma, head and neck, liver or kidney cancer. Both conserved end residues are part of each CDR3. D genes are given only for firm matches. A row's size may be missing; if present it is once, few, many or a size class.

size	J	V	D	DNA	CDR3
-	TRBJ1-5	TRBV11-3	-	TGTGCCAGCACCGGTCCCCCCCTGAATCAGCCCCAGCATTTT	CASTGPPLNQPQHF
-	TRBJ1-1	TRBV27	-	TGTGCCAAGGGGAACACTGAAGCTTTCTTT	CAKGNTEAFF
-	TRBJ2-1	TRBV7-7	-	TGTGCCAGCAGCTTAGCGGGAGAGGATGAGCAGTTCTTC	CASSLAGEDEQFF
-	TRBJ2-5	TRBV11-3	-	TGTGCCAGCAGCTGGGGTGATGTGGGGGGCGGAGAGACCCAGTACTTC	CASSWGDVGGGETQYF
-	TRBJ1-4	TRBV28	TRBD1	TGTGCCAGCAGTGCCGGACAGGGGGGAGGCGTTGGTGAAAAACTGTTTTTT	CASSAGQGGGVGEKLFF
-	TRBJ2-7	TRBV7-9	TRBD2	TGTGCCAGCAGCTCGGGCCTGACTAGCGGGAGGGAATACGAGCAGTACTTC	CASSSGLTSGREYEQYF
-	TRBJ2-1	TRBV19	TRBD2	TGTGCCAGTAGTCACCGACTAGCGGTTAGCTCCTACAATGAGCAGTTCTTC	CASSHRLAVSSYNEQFF
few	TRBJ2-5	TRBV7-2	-	TGTGCCAGCAGCCCGAGCAGCCTTAGACAAGAGACCCAGTACTTC	CASSPSSLRQETQYF
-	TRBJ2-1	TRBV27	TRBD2	TGTGCCAGCAGTCGGGGGGGCGGCGACAATGAGCAGTTCTTC	CASSRGGGDNEQFF
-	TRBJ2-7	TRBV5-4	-	TGTGCCAGCAGCCCGACAGGTGCCTACGAGCAGTACTTC	CASSPTGAYEQYF
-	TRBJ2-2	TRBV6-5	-	TGTGCCAGCAGTTCCCCTTACACCGGGGAGCTGTTTTTT	CASSSPYTGELFF
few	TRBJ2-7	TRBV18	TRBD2	TGTGCCAGCTCACGGGATAGCGGGAGCCTCGAGCAGTACTTC	CASSRDSGSLEQYF
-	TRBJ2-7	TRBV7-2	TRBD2	TGTGCCAGCATCTTAACGGCGGGGGGACATGGCGAGCAGTACTTC	CASILTAGGHGEQYF
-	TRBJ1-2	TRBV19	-	TGTGCCAGTACTGACGAGTATGGCTACACCTTC	CASTDEYGYTF
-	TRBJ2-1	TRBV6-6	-	TGTGCCAGCGAAGGGGCATACAATGAGCAGTTCTTC	CASEGAYNEQFF
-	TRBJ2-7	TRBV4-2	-	TGTGCCAGCAGCGGAGCCAGGGGTTCGTCCTACGAGCAGTACTTC	CASSGARGSSYEQYF
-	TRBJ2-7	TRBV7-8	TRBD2	TGTGCCAGCACCCGGGGGAACGGGGGGACCTACGAGCAGTACTTC	CASTRGNGGTYEQYF
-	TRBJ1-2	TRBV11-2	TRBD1	TGTGCCAGCAGCCCGGACAGGAACTATGGCTACACCTTC	CASSPDRNYGYTF
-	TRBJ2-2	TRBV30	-	TGTGCCGGCTACGGGACCGGGGAGCTGTTTTTT	CAGYGTGELFF
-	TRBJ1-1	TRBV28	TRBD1	TGTGCCAGCAGTTTAGGTGGAACCCTGGGACAGGGTGAAGCTTTCTTT	CASSLGGTLGQGEAFF
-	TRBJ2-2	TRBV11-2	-	TGTGCCAGCAGCTTAGATAAGGGAACCGGGGAGCTGTTTTTT	CASSLDKGTGELFF
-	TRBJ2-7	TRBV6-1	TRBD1	TGTGCCAGCAGTTCCGACAGGGCTAACGAGCAGTACTTC	CASSSDRANEQYF
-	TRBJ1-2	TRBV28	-	TGTGCCAGCAGTCCCGGCCGGGGGCGCTATGGCTACACCTTC	CASSPGRGRYGYTF
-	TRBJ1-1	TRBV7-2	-	TGTGCCAGCAGCCAACAAGGGGGGAAGGCGAACACTGAAGCTTTCTTT	CASSQQGGKANTEAFF
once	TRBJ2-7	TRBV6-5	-	TGTGCCAGCAGTTACGGGGGTAAGGGTTACGAGCAGTACTTC	CASSYGGKGYEQYF
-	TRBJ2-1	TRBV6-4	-	TGTGCCAGCAAGGTGCGCGTTTGGCCCGCCGGCCCCTACAATGAGCAGTTCTTC	CASKVRVWPAGPYNEQFF
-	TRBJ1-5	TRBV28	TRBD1	TGTGCCAGCAGTTCCGGGACAGGAGCCAATCAGCCCCAGCATTTT	CASSSGTGANQPQHF
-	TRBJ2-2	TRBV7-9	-	TGTGCCAGCATCCCGGCCGGGACCCCGGACACCGGGGAGCTGTTTTTT	CASIPAGTPDTGELFF
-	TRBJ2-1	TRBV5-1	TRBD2	TGCGCCAGCAGCTCAACGTCGGGGGCGGGAGGGAATGAGCAGTTCTTC	CASSSTSGAGGNEQFF
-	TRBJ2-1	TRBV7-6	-	TGTGCCAGCAGCTTGCCGAAGAGGGGCGCGTACTACAATGAGCAGTTCTTC	CASSLPKRGAYYNEQFF
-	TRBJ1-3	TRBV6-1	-	TGTGCCAGCAGTTCTGCGCCCTCTGGAAACACCATATATTTT	CASSSAPSGNTIYF
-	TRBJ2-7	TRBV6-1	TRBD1	TGTGCCAGCAGGACCGGACAGGGGACCTACGAGCAGTACTTC	CASRTGQGTYEQYF
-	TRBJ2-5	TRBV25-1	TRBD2	TGTGCCAGCAGTGCCGGGACTAGCGGAAATCAAGAGACCCAGTACTTC	CASSAGTSGNQETQYF
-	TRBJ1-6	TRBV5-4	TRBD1	TGTGCCAGCAGCATTACCGGGACAGGGTATCGATCACCCCTCCACTTT	CASSITGTGYRSPLHF
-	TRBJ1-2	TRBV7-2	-	TGTGCCAGCAGCTTACAAGCGGGATCCGGGCAGTCTCGGGGCTACACCTTC	CASSLQAGSGQSRGYTF
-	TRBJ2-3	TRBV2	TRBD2	TGTGCCAGCAGCGGGACTAGCAGGTCCACAGATACGCAGTATTTT	CASSGTSRSTDTQYF
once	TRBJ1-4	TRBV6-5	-	TGTGCCAGCAGTAAGACAGCCGGCGGTGAAAAACTGTTTTTT	CASSKTAGGEKLFF